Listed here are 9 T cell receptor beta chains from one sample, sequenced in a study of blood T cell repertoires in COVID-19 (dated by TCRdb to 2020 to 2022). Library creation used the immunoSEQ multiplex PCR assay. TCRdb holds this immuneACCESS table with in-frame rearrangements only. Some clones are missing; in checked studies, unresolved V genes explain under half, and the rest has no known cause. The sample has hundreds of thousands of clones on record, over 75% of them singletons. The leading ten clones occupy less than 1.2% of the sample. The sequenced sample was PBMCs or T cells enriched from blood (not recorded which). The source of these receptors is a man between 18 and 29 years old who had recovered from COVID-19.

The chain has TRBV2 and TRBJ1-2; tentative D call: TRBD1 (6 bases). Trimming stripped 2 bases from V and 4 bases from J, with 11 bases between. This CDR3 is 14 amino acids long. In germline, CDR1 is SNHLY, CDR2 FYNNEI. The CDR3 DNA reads TGTGCCAGCAGTGAACGGGGGGCCGGCTATGGCTACACCTTC. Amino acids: CASSERGAGYGYTF.

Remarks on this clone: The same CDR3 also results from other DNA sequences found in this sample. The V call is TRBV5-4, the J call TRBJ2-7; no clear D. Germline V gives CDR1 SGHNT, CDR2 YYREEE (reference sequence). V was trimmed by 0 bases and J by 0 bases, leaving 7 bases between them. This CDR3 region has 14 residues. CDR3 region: CASSLAGSSYEQYF. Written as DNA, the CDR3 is TGTGCCAGCAGCTTGGCTGGCAGCTCCTACGAGCAGTACTTC. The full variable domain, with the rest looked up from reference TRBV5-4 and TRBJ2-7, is ETGVTQSPTHLIKTRGQQVTLRCSSQSGHNTVSWYQQALGQGPQFIFQYYREEENGRGNFPPRFSGLQFPNYSSELNVNALELDDSALYLCASSLAGSSYEQYFGPGTRLTVT.

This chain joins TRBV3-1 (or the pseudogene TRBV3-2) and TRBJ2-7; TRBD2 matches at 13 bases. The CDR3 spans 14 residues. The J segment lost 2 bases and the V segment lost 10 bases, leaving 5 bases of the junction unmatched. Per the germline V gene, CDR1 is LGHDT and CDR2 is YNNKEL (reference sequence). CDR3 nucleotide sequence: TGTGCCATCTCGACTAGCGGGAGGACCTACGAGCAGTACTTC. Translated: CAISTSGRTYEQYF.

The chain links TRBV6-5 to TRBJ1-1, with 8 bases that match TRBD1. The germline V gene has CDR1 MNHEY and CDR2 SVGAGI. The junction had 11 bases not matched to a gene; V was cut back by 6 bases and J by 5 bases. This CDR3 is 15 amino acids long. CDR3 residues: CASRDPTGAGTEAFF. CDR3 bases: TGTGCCAGCAGAGACCCGACAGGGGCAGGAACTGAAGCTTTCTTT.

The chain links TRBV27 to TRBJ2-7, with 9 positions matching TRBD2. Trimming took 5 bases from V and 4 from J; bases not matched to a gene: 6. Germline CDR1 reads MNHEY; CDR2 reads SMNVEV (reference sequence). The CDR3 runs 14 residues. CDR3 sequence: CASSLRGREYEQYF. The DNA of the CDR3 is TGTGCCAGCAGTCTTCGCGGGAGGGAATACGAGCAGTACTTC.

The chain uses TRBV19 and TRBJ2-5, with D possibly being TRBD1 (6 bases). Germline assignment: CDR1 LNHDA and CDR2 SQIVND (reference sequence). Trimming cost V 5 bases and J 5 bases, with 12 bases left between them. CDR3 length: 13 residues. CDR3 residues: CASSPDRRETQYF. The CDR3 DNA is TGTGCCAGTAGTCCCGACAGGCGGGAGACCCAGTACTTC. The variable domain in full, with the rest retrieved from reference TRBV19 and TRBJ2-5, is DGGITQSPKYLFRKEGQNVTLSCEQNLNHDAMYWYRQDPGQGLRLIYYSQIVNDFQKGDIAEGYSVSREKKESFPLTVTSAQKNPTAFYLCASSPDRRETQYFGPGTRLLVL.

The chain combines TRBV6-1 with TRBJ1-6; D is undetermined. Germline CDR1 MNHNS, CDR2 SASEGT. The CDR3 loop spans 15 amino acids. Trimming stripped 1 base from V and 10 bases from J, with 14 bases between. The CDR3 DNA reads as TGTGCCAGCAGTGAAGAGATTGGGCCCGGATCACCCCTCCACTTT. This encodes CASSEEIGPGSPLHF.

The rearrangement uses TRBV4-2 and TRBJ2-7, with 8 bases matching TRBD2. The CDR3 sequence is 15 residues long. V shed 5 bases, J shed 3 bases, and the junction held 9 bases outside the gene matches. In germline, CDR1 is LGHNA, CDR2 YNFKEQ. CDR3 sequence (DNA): TGTGCCAGCAGCGATAAGGGACTAGAGGACTACGAGCAGTACTTC. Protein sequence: CASSDKGLEDYEQYF.

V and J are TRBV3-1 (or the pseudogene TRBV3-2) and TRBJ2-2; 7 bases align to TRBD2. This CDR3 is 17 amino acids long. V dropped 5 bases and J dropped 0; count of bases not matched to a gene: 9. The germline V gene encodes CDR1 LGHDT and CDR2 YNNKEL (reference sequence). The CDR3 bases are TGTGCCAGCAGCAACGGCCGCGGGGGAGCGAACACCGGGGAGCTGTTTTTT. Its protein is CASSNGRGGANTGELFF.